This section outlines one T cell receptor (beta chain) sequence together with its context. This clonotype was seen a handful of times. Its antigen is currently not known. No base-level quality is on record; no much larger clone is a single base apart. To test the sensitivity and accuracy of the pipeline, known numbers of KT2, a T cell clone whose TCR had already been sequenced, were spiked into unfractionated PBMC. A range of KT2-to-PBMC ratios was set up by mixing KT2 cells into a fixed number of PBMC. The data originate from a study of quantifying T cell responses using KT2 cells (dated by TCRdb to 2015 to 2018). Regarding the research as a whole: RNA was DNase-treated and reverse transcribed with TCR alpha and beta constant-region primers, mostly using SuperScript III. Under optimum conditions, the T4 ligation step was estimated to exceed 10% efficiency. PCR2 was performed as a SYBR Green qPCR and was stopped at a predetermined fluorescence threshold so that over-amplification was avoided. What the study reported, not specific to this receptor: The study did not include a side-by-side comparison of this pipeline with other TCR sequencing techniques. Even at the lowest spike-in tested, roughly one KT2 cell per 100,000 PBMC, KT2 sequences were still detected. Counts of KT2 alpha and beta sequences scaled linearly with input KT2 cell number over several orders of magnitude. Saturation in the detection of KT2 sequences was observed at very high KT2 spike-in numbers.

The protocol used for the library was UMI-ligation and nested PCR. T4 RNA ligase 1 was used to ligate a single-stranded oligonucleotide containing the Illumina SP2 sequence and a UMI to the 3' end of the cDNA. PCR1 used around 4 cycles (98 degrees C 15 s, 69 degrees C 30 s, 72 degrees C 40 s), and the beta primer was an equimolar mix of RC1.1 and RC1.2 that covered TRBC1 and TRBC2. Starting at PCR2, the TCR alpha and beta chains were handled separately, and sample indices and Illumina adaptors were added. Placed after an 8-base spacer, the UMI was made up of 12 random nucleotides arranged as two hexamers with a spacer between them. Sequencing was done on an Illumina MiSeq using v2 2x251 paired-end chemistry, usually with over nine samples per run. To boost diversity, each sequencing library was supplemented with PhiX DNA at roughly 5-8%. In the authors' own workflow: bcl2fastq converted raw reads to FASTQ, and Demultiplexor demultiplexed the reads by dual indices. V and J genes were assigned by Decombinator through tag matching, with a single base-pair mismatch being allowed. UMIs were used by Collapsinator to correct both sequencing errors and frequency errors caused by PCR heterogeneity. Decombinator identifiers were converted to nucleotide sequence by CDR3Translator, the sequences were translated to amino acids, and CDR3 was extracted using C- and N-terminal motifs. Each distinct KT2 TCR was counted as a cluster of KT2 sequences sharing one unique molecular identifier. TCRdb's own reprocessing of the public reads used fastp at Q25 and MiXCR and kept productive beta chains. Each CDR3 protein gets just one entry, which takes the most common genes and DNA from the rows behind it. The V and J calls and clone size come from TCRdb's table, not from the authors' own analysis. The sample table shows approximately 50,000 distinct CDR3 sequences, and around a tenth are seen once. The ten largest make up 10% of the sample.

CDR1 WNHNN and CDR2 SYGVQD were looked up in the germline V gene (reference sequence). V is shortened by 3 bases, J by 6 bases, and the region joining them spans 15 bases. The CDR3 contains 15 residues, cysteine and phenylalanine counted. The retained sequence is limited to the CDR3, 45 bases, with the frame set at the first base. Recombination linked TRBV10-1 to TRBJ2-1; too little of a D gene remains to name it. The sequence was collected from a human donor. Sequencing input: PBMCs spiked with cells of the T cell clone KT2. The CDR3: CASSEASVASNEQFF. The DNA sequence reads TGCGCCAGCAGTGAAGCATCGGTGGCCTCCAATGAGCAGTTCTTC.